Each of the 11 T cell receptor beta chains below was sequenced from the same sample in a study of blood T cell repertoires in COVID-19. Some clones are missing from TCRdb's copy, which holds only in-frame ones; the method was immunoSEQ multiplex PCR. The repertoire consists of roughly 180,000 clones, with about nine tenths occurring once and the leading ten covering roughly 20%. Sequenced input: peripheral blood. These receptors came from a man between 65 and 85 years old with active or convalescent COVID-19.

This rearrangement joins TRBV6-5 to TRBJ1-6; TRBD1 agrees at 7 bases. V lost 7 bases, J lost 3 bases, and 6 bases stayed unmatched. Germline CDR1 is MNHEY and CDR2 is SVGAGI. The CDR3 is 15 residues long. The CDR3 here is CASTPQGNYNSPLHF. The CDR3 bases are TGTGCCAGCACCCCACAGGGGAACTATAATTCACCCCTCCACTTT.

V usage is TRBV25-1 and J usage is TRBJ1-4; D is possibly TRBD1 (5 bases). CDR1 and CDR2 from the germline V gene are MGHDK and SYGVNS. The CDR3 loop spans 14 amino acids. Trimming cost V 2 bases and J 8 bases, with 12 bases left between them. In DNA, the CDR3 is TGTGCCAGCAGTGAAGTCCAGGGTGGGGAAAAACTGTTTTTT. Protein sequence: CASSEVQGGEKLFF.

In this sample, this clone turned up once. This chain links TRBV6-5 with TRBJ1-1; D possibly corresponds to TRBD1 (5 bases). CDR3 length: 14 residues. CDR1 is MNHEY and CDR2 is SVGAGI in the germline V gene. The ends were cut back, 1 base at V and 1 base at J, with 7 bases in the middle. In DNA, the CDR3 is TGTGCCAGCAGTTACTTAACAGGGAACACTGAAGCTTTCTTT. Protein product: CASSYLTGNTEAFF.

In nucleotides, the CDR3 is TGCGCCAGCAGCTTGGGGGGAGGGCAGCCCCAGCATTTT. Translated, it gives CASSLGGGQPQHF. This chain links TRBV5-1 with TRBJ1-5; D not resolved. Per germline, CDR1 SGHRS and CDR2 YFSETQ. The CDR3 loop spans 13 amino acids. Trimming took off 0 bases at V and 7 bases at J, with 8 bases between the two ends.

The V gene is TRBV30, the J gene TRBJ1-3, with D perhaps TRBD1 (6 bases). Trimming left V 5 bases short and J 4 bases short, with 9 bases between. The CDR3 covers 12 residues. Germline V lookup: CDR1 GTSNPN, CDR2 SVGIG (reference sequence). In DNA, the CDR3 is TGTGCCTGGGGGACACGAGGAAACACCATATATTTT. Amino acid sequence: CAWGTRGNTIYF.

The chain is built from TRBV29-1 and TRBJ2-5; 9 bases match TRBD1. Germline CDR1 is SQVTM and CDR2 is ANQGSEA. V was clipped by 3 bases and J by 4 bases; unmatched bases: 15. The CDR3 length is 17 residues. In DNA, the CDR3 is TGCAGCGTTGAGGGGGACAGGGCTGTATGGGGCCCAGAGACCCAGTACTTC. It is translated as CSVEGDRAVWGPETQYF.

The chain employs TRBV9 and TRBJ2-5, with D hard to call. Trimming took 0 bases from V and 4 from J, leaving 10 bases between them. Germline V gives CDR1 SGDLS, CDR2 YYNGEE. This CDR3 spans 14 amino acids. The CDR3 reads CASSVAQRGETQYF. DNA for the CDR3: TGTGCCAGCAGCGTAGCCCAAAGAGGAGAGACCCAGTACTTC.

The J gene is TRBJ1-2, the V gene TRBV5-5; perhaps TRBD1 as D (5 bases). Germline CDR1 and CDR2: SGHKS and YYEKEE (reference sequence). The CDR3 contains 15 residues. Trimming stripped 2 bases from V and 3 bases from J, with 14 bases between. The CDR3 coding sequence is TGTGCCAGCAGCTTCCAGGGCGGGGCGCACTATGGCTACACCTTC. Translated: CASSFQGGAHYGYTF.

J is TRBJ1-2 and V is TRBV6-5; 10 bases are a match to TRBD1. CDR1 MNHEY and CDR2 SVGAGI come from the germline V gene. After removal of 4 bases from V and 6 bases from J, the junction contained 5 bases not matched to a gene. This CDR3 comprises 14 residues. CDR3 bases: TGTGCCAGCAGTTGGGGGACAGGGGAGGATGGCTACACCTTC. This gives the protein CASSWGTGEDGYTF.

The rearrangement links TRBV20-1 to TRBJ1-3; the D is unclear. Germline V gene sequence: CDR1 DFQATT, CDR2 SNEGSKA (reference sequence). Trimming shortened V by 3 bases and J by 2 bases, and 14 bases separated the two germline ends. This CDR3 is 15 amino acids long. CDR3 in amino acids: CSASSRTVAGNTIYF. CDR3 in DNA: TGCAGTGCTAGTAGCCGTACGGTGGCTGGAAACACCATATATTTT.

The chain joins TRBV7-8 to TRBJ1-1; D is perhaps TRBD1 (5 bases). CDR1 and CDR2 from the germline V gene are SGHVS and FQNEAQ. V gave up 3 bases and J gave up 4 bases, with 18 bases separating them. The CDR3 is 16 amino acids. The CDR3 nucleotides are TGTGCCAGCAGCTTTGTGGCAGGGATCACTCTCACTGAAGCTTTCTTT. Protein product: CASSFVAGITLTEAFF.